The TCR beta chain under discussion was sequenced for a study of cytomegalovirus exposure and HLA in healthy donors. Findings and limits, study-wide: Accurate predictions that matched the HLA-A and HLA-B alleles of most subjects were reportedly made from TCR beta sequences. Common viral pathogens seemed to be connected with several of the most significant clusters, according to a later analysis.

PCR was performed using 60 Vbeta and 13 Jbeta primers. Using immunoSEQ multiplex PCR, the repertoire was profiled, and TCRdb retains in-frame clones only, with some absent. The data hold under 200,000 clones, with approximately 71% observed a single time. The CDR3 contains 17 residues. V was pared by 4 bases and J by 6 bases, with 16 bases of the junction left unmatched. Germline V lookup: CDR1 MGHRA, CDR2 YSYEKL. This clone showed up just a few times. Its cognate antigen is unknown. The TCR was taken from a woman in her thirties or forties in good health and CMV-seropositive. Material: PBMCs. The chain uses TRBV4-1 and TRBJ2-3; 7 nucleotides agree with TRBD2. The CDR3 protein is CASSRTPGTTGGDTQYF. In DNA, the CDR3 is TGCGCCAGCAGCCGCACCCCGGGGACTACTGGGGGGGATACGCAGTATTTT.